Listed here is a single T cell receptor (beta chain). Its antigen is as yet unknown. Method: immunoSEQ multiplex PCR; TCRdb's copy keeps in-frame clones and lacks some. Of approximately 150,000 clones listed, roughly 87% were seen once; the top ten hold roughly 4.8%. Germline CDR1 is SGHDN and CDR2 is FVKESK. This CDR3 spans 15 amino acids. With V trimmed by 4 bases and J by 3 bases, 5 bases remained unmatched. These data come from a study of cytomegalovirus exposure and HLA in healthy donors. Study-wide results and caveats: Researchers counted roughly 150 TCR beta chains as cytomegalovirus-associated. Reportedly, cytomegalovirus status was diagnosed with high sensitivity and specificity.

Sequenced: PBMCs. The receptor comes from a man younger than 30 in good health and CMV-seropositive. The chain recombines TRBV14 with TRBJ2-2, with 7 bases fitting TRBD2. The CDR3 here is CASSPLGGDTGELFF. The CDR3 DNA reads TGTGCCAGCAGCCCCCTGGGGGGGGACACCGGGGAGCTGTTTTTT.